These 28 T cell receptor beta chains originate from one sample sequenced in a study of blood T cell repertoires in COVID-19. The protocol was immunoSEQ multiplex PCR, while the TCRdb copy is restricted to in-frame clones and leaves out a portion. This sample has 150,000 to 200,000 clones, with about 86% found just once. The sequenced sample was peripheral blood. These receptors came from a young man with active or convalescent COVID-19.

The chain has TRBV18 and TRBJ2-1; D gene uncertain. Germline values: CDR1 KGHSH, CDR2 LQKENI. With 2 bases removed from V and 10 bases from J, the gap between germline ends came to 15 bases. The CDR3 sequence is 14 residues long. CDR3 DNA sequence: TGTGCCAGCTCACCATCCCATAACATGGGCGAGCAGTTCTTC. It translates to CASSPSHNMGEQFF.

The rearrangement uses TRBV11-3 and TRBJ2-1; TRBD2 matches 13 bases. The CDR3 runs to 15 residues. J gave up 7 bases and V 6 bases, and 6 bases lay outside the gene matches. Germline CDR1 SGHNT, CDR2 YENEEA. This chain's CDR3 is CASRSGTSGKNEQFF. CDR3 nucleotide sequence: TGTGCCAGCAGGTCCGGGACTAGCGGGAAGAATGAGCAGTTCTTC.

This chain joins TRBV30 and TRBJ1-1, with D uncertain. V lost 2 bases to trimming and J lost 0 bases, with 7 bases between them. CDR3 length equals 13 residues. The germline gives CDR1 GTSNPN, CDR2 SVGIG (reference sequence). The CDR3 DNA sequence: TGTGCCTGGAGTCGTCAGATGAACACTGAAGCTTTCTTT. Protein product: CAWSRQMNTEAFF. Using reference TRBV30 and TRBJ1-1 for the parts outside the CDR3, the full variable domain is SQTIHQWPATLVQPVGSPLSLECTVEGTSNPNLYWYRQAAGRGLQLLFYSVGIGQISSEVPQNLSASRPQDRQFILSSKKLLLSDSGFYLCAWSRQMNTEAFFGQGTRLTVV.

This clone came up once. The J gene is TRBJ1-3, the V gene TRBV10-3; no clear D. The germline V gene encodes CDR1 ENHRY and CDR2 SYGVKD. The V gene lost 9 bases and the J gene lost 8 bases, with 11 bases spanning the gap. This CDR3 has 11 residues. CDR3 in amino acids: CAIAQADTIYF. DNA for the CDR3: TGTGCCATAGCCCAGGCAGACACCATATATTTT.

This clone has a single count. The chain employs TRBV12-3 or TRBV12-4 and TRBJ2-7, with a tentative D call TRBD2 (5 bases). V was trimmed by 6 bases and J by 6 bases, leaving 12 bases between them. The CDR3 sequence is 12 residues long. CDR3 loop: CASRLETSEQYF. The CDR3 bases are TGTGCCAGCAGACTAGAGACCTCCGAGCAGTACTTC.

The gene calls are TRBV19 and TRBJ1-1, with TRBD1 identical over 11 bases. The CDR3 runs to 14 residues. The V and J ends lost 1 base and 7 bases, in that order; junction bases with no gene match: 2. Germline V gene lookup returns CDR1 LNHDA and CDR2 SQIVND (reference sequence). Here the CDR3 DNA reads TGTGCCAGTAGTATAGGCGGGACAGGGGGTGAAGCTTTCTTT. Its translation is CASSIGGTGGEAFF.

This clone has only one observation. The V gene is TRBV7-2, the J gene TRBJ1-2; possibly TRBD1 for D (5 bases). V lost 5 bases, J lost 4 bases, and 17 bases lay in between. There are 15 residues in the CDR3. Germline loops: CDR1 SGHTA, CDR2 FQGNSA. This CDR3 reads CASSPHLGQGYGYTF. The CDR3 DNA reads TGTGCCAGCAGCCCCCACCTCGGACAAGGCTATGGCTACACCTTC.

The gene calls are TRBV6-2 or TRBV6-3 and TRBJ2-7, with TRBD1 matching 7 bases. J lost 3 bases, V lost 4 bases, and 6 bases had no gene match. The CDR3 has 14 amino acids. CDR1 MNHEY and CDR2 SVGEGT come from the germline V gene. This CDR3 reads CASSFYRGYYEQYF. The CDR3 region has the DNA TGTGCCAGCAGTTTTTACAGGGGATACTACGAGCAGTACTTC.

The rearrangement uses TRBV25-1 and TRBJ1-2; 12 bases map to TRBD1. The CDR3 extends over 15 amino acids. In germline, CDR1 is MGHDK, CDR2 SYGVNS. With V trimmed by 3 bases and J by 7 bases, 6 bases remained unmatched. This CDR3 is CASSDPGQGARGYTF. The CDR3, as DNA: TGTGCCAGCAGTGACCCGGGACAGGGGGCGCGTGGCTACACCTTC.

J is TRBJ2-3 and V is TRBV6-2 or TRBV6-3; 14 bases are shared with TRBD2. Trimming cost V 0 bases and J 7 bases; bases outside gene matches: 6. This CDR3 comprises 17 residues. Germline CDR1 and CDR2: MNHEY and SVGEGT. The CDR3 loop reads CASSYSPGTSGSHTQYF. DNA of the CDR3: TGTGCCAGCAGTTACTCCCCAGGGACTAGCGGGAGTCATACGCAGTATTTT.

The CDR3 region has the DNA TGTGCCAGCAGCGTAAATCAGGGGGCGGGGAATGAGCAGTTCTTC. Residues: CASSVNQGAGNEQFF. The chain links TRBV9 to TRBJ2-1, with TRBD1 identical over 8 bases. Trimming took 1 base from V and 7 from J; bases not matched to a gene: 7. CDR3 size: 15 residues. Germline CDR1 reads SGDLS; CDR2 reads YYNGEE.

With regard to this clone: This specimen includes other DNA sequences encoding the same CDR3. The chain couples TRBV27 to TRBJ2-7, with D perhaps matching TRBD2 (5 bases). The CDR3 runs 13 residues. Deletions cut 2 bases from V and 1 base from J, with 6 bases between. Germline CDR1 and CDR2: MNHEY and SMNVEV (reference sequence). CDR3: CASSLSGSYEQYF. The CDR3 bases are TGTGCCAGCAGTTTAAGCGGTTCCTACGAGCAGTACTTC.

The table lists this clone with a count of one. Here the CDR3 DNA reads TGCGCCAGCAGCTCGCCGAGGTCGTGGCGGGGGGGCTCGAACGAGCAGTACGTC. This encodes CASSSPRSWRGGSNEQYV. The chain is built from TRBV5-1 and TRBJ2-7, with 9 bases fitting TRBD2. The CDR3 has 18 residues. CDR1 is SGHRS and CDR2 is YFSETQ in the germline V gene. Trimming removed 3 bases from V and 5 bases from J; junction bases left unmatched: 18.

The V and J genes are TRBV6-5 and TRBJ2-7; 8 positions agree with TRBD2. The CDR3 consists of 13 residues. CDR1 MNHEY and CDR2 SVGAGI come from the germline V gene. The junction had 5 bases not matched to a gene; V was cut back by 6 bases and J by 4 bases. The chain's CDR3 is CASRREGLYEQYF. The CDR3 DNA reads as TGTGCCAGCAGACGGGAGGGCCTGTACGAGCAGTACTTC.

CDR3 amino acids: CASSLRRGPSYEQYF. DNA for the CDR3: TGTGCCAGCAGCTTACGGAGGGGCCCCTCCTACGAGCAGTACTTC. V and J are TRBV5-6 and TRBJ2-7; D is possibly TRBD2 (6 bases). The germline gives CDR1 SGHDT, CDR2 YYEEEE. V was clipped by 2 bases and J by 0 bases, with 12 bases between them. The length of the CDR3 is 15 residues.

This clone was observed once. The rearrangement joins TRBV25-1 to TRBJ1-2, with D perhaps TRBD1 (5 bases). The length of the CDR3 is 16 residues. The V and J ends lost 0 bases and 4 bases respectively, with 15 bases between them. Germline V lookup: CDR1 MGHDK, CDR2 SYGVNS. The CDR3, as DNA: TGTGCCAGCAGTGAATATTTCCAGGGTTCGGGCTATGGCTACACCTTC. Encoded protein: CASSEYFQGSGYGYTF.

Here the CDR3 DNA reads TGTGCCTGGAGTCCCTCAGCGGCAAGCTCCTACAATGAGCAGTTCTTC. Its protein is CAWSPSAASSYNEQFF. The chain combines TRBV30 with TRBJ2-1, with D possibly matching TRBD2 (5 bases). Deletions cut 2 bases from V and 0 bases from J, with 14 bases between. Germline CDR1 GTSNPN, CDR2 SVGIG (reference sequence). The CDR3 length is 16 residues. The complete variable domain, with remaining parts taken from reference TRBV30 and TRBJ2-1, reads SQTIHQWPATLVQPVGSPLSLECTVEGTSNPNLYWYRQAAGRGLQLLFYSVGIGQISSEVPQNLSASRPQDRQFILSSKKLLLSDSGFYLCAWSPSAASSYNEQFFGPGTRLTVL.

V and J are TRBV5-8 and TRBJ1-6, with D possibly being TRBD1 (6 bases). The ends were cut back, 1 base at V and 9 bases at J, with 14 bases in the middle. This CDR3 has 15 amino acids. Germline CDR1 reads SGHTS; CDR2 reads YDEGEE. The CDR3 region has the DNA TGTGCCAGCAGCTTGTACGTGGGGGCGGGTTCACCCCTCCACTTT. Its protein is CASSLYVGAGSPLHF.

The V call is TRBV4-3, the J call TRBJ1-4, with D possibly being TRBD1 (5 bases). Looked up from germline, CDR1 is LGHNA and CDR2 is YSLEER. The CDR3 is 18 residues long. V was clipped by 1 base and J by 0 bases, with 15 bases between them. The CDR3 DNA reads TGCGCCAGCAGCCAAGGGTTCTTTCGGGGGGCAACTAATGAAAAACTGTTTTTT. It encodes CASSQGFFRGATNEKLFF.

J is TRBJ1-4 and V is TRBV4-1, with D maybe TRBD1 (6 bases). The length of the CDR3 is 19 residues. CDR1 is MGHRA and CDR2 is YSYEKL in the germline V gene. V was shortened by 0 bases and J by 0 bases, with 17 bases between the two germline ends. The CDR3 DNA sequence: TGCGCCAGCAGCCAAGAGTGGGACACACAAGTTGCAACTAATGAAAAACTGTTTTTT. It specifies CASSQEWDTQVATNEKLFF.

The chain is built from TRBV15 and TRBJ1-2, with a possible D match to TRBD1 (6 bases). The germline V and J ends were trimmed by 3 bases and 3 bases, with 14 bases remaining between them. The germline V gene has CDR1 LNHNV and CDR2 YYDKDF (reference sequence). This CDR3 spans 15 amino acids. The CDR3 loop is CATSSWTVEDYGYTF. The CDR3 DNA follows: TGTGCCACCAGCAGCTGGACAGTCGAAGACTATGGCTACACCTTC.

This chain joins TRBV19 and TRBJ2-7; 8 bases are shared with TRBD2. The CDR3 is 14 amino acids. With V trimmed by 3 bases and J by 4 bases, 5 bases remained unmatched. The germline CDR1 and CDR2 sequences are LNHDA and SQIVND (reference sequence). The CDR3 sequence: CASSIQRGSYEQYF. CDR3 coding DNA: TGTGCCAGTAGTATTCAGCGGGGGTCATACGAGCAGTACTTC.

V usage is TRBV7-6 and J usage is TRBJ2-3; 8 bases match TRBD1. CDR3 length: 15 amino acids. Unmatched junction bases numbered 6, after V lost 4 bases and J lost 3 bases. Germline loops: CDR1 SGHVS, CDR2 FNYEAQ. CDR3 loop: CASSSGGTLTDTQYF. As DNA, the CDR3 is TGTGCCAGCAGCTCAGGGGGCACGTTAACAGATACGCAGTATTTT.

This chain uses TRBV7-2 with TRBJ1-3, with D unresolved. The germline gives CDR1 SGHTA, CDR2 FQGNSA. This CDR3 is built from 18 residues. V was shortened by 5 bases and J by 4 bases, with 24 bases between the two germline ends. CDR3 bases: TGTGCCAGCAGCACACCGGCGGGTTCGTCAGGCACGGGAAACACCATATATTTT. Amino acid sequence: CASSTPAGSSGTGNTIYF.

This CDR3 reads CASSRGSGNTIYF. DNA of the CDR3: TGCGCCAGCAGCAGGGGCTCTGGAAACACCATATATTTT. The chain carries TRBV5-1 and TRBJ1-3, with a tentative D call TRBD1 (5 bases). The CDR3 sequence is 13 residues long. In germline, CDR1 is SGHRS, CDR2 YFSETQ. Trimming shortened V by 4 bases and J by 0 bases, and 5 bases separated the two germline ends.

The chain links TRBV3-1 (or the pseudogene TRBV3-2) to TRBJ2-7; tentative D call: TRBD1 (5 bases). Germline values: CDR1 LGHDT, CDR2 YNNKEL (reference sequence). CDR3 size: 13 residues. V was shortened by 0 bases and J by 5 bases, with 8 bases between the two germline ends. The CDR3 here is CASSQDLGDEQYV. The CDR3 DNA reads TGTGCCAGCAGCCAAGATCTAGGGGACGAGCAGTACGTC.

CDR3 DNA: TGTGCCAGCAGTTTTTTTACAGGGGGCACAGATACGCAGTATTTT. Its protein is CASSFFTGGTDTQYF. The chain links TRBV27 to TRBJ2-3; TRBD1 aligns across 7 bases. The CDR3 is 15 residues long. CDR1 MNHEY and CDR2 SMNVEV come from the germline V gene (reference sequence). After removal of 3 bases from V and 1 base from J, the junction contained 4 bases not matched to a gene.

This sequence joins TRBV6-5 and TRBJ1-5; 9 nucleotides agree with TRBD1. Trimming removed 10 bases from V and 3 bases from J; junction bases left unmatched: 7. This CDR3 region has 14 residues. Germline V gives CDR1 MNHEY, CDR2 SVGAGI. In nucleotides, the CDR3 is TGTGCCACCAATTGGGACAGGGTCAATCAGCCCCAGCATTTT. Translating gives CATNWDRVNQPQHF.